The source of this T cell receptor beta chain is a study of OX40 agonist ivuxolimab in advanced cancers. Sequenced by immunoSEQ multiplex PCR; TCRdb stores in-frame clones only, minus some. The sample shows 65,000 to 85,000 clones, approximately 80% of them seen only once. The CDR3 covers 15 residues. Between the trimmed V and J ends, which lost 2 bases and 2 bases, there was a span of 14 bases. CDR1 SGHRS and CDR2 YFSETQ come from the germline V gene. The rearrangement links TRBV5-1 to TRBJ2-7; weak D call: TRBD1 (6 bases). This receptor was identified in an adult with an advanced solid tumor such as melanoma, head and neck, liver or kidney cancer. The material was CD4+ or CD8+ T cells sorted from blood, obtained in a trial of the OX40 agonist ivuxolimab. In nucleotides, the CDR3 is TGCGCCAGCAGCTTAGGAACAGGGCCGGCCTACGAGCAGTACTTC. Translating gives CASSLGTGPAYEQYF.